Each of the 10 T cell receptor beta chains below was sequenced from the same sample in a study of T cell responses to AZD1222 COVID-19 vaccine. TCRdb keeps only in-frame clones here, not all; method: immunoSEQ multiplex PCR. The sample yields around 99,000 clones, approximately 90% seen once. The sample was peripheral blood, taken 28 days after the second AZD1222 dose. These TCRs come from an adult who received the AZD1222 COVID-19 vaccine.

This clone was detected a few times. The chain recombines TRBV3-1 (or the pseudogene TRBV3-2) with TRBJ1-1; D unclear. CDR1 and CDR2 (germline): LGHDT, YNNKEL (reference sequence). This CDR3 has 14 residues. The ends were cut back, 2 bases at V and 4 bases at J, with 11 bases in the middle. CDR3 coding DNA: TGTGCCAGCAGCCAAACCGCGGGTAGCACTGAAGCTTTCTTT. Translated: CASSQTAGSTEAFF.

The chain combines TRBV28 with TRBJ1-2; TRBD1 is a possible D gene (5 bases). Germline loops: CDR1 MDHEN, CDR2 SYDVKM. Deletions cut 4 bases from V and 2 bases from J, with 5 bases between. CDR3 length: 12 residues. CDR3 DNA sequence: TGTGCCAGCAGTTGGACAAACTATGGCTACACCTTC. This sequence encodes CASSWTNYGYTF.

The chain recombines TRBV19 with TRBJ2-7; D is possibly TRBD1 or TRBD2 (5 bases each). Trimming took 9 bases from V and 5 from J, leaving 23 bases between them. There are 15 residues in the CDR3. Per the germline V gene, CDR1 is LNHDA and CDR2 is SQIVND (reference sequence). The CDR3 region is CASQRSTRDGHEQYF. For the CDR3, the DNA is TGTGCCAGCCAGCGGTCAACCAGGGATGGGCACGAGCAGTACTTC.

V is TRBV6-5 and J is TRBJ1-1; weak D call: TRBD1 (6 bases). V gave up 2 bases and J gave up 1 base, with 8 bases separating them. This CDR3 has 14 residues. Germline CDR1 is MNHEY and CDR2 is SVGAGI. CDR3 coding DNA: TGTGCCAGCAGTTACCAAGGGGGGAACACTGAAGCTTTCTTT. It encodes CASSYQGGNTEAFF.

The table lists this clone with a count of one. The chain uses TRBV12-3 or TRBV12-4 and TRBJ2-3, with D tentatively TRBD1 (6 bases). There are 12 residues in the CDR3. V was cut by 5 bases and J by 6 bases, with 9 bases left in between. The CDR3 region is CASSPQGDTQYF. The CDR3, as DNA: TGTGCCAGCAGTCCCCAGGGGGATACGCAGTATTTT.

The V call is TRBV24-1, the J call TRBJ2-3; TRBD1 matches 8 bases. This CDR3 spans 18 amino acids. Germline CDR1 reads KGHDR; CDR2 reads SFDVKD. V shed 3 bases and J 2 bases; nucleotides not matched to a gene: 12. This CDR3 is CATSDPRSRTGNTDTQYF. The CDR3 DNA reads TGTGCCACCAGTGATCCCCGCTCGCGGACAGGGAACACAGATACGCAGTATTTT.

In nucleotides, the CDR3 is TGTGCCAGCAGGTCGGGACGCGGCTACACCTTC. Translating gives CASRSGRGYTF. The chain links TRBV28 to TRBJ1-2, with D possibly matching TRBD1 (5 bases). This CDR3 spans 11 amino acids. CDR1 and CDR2 from the germline V gene are MDHEN and SYDVKM. Trimming stripped 6 bases from V and 8 bases from J, with 10 bases between.

V usage is TRBV3-1 (or the pseudogene TRBV3-2) and J usage is TRBJ2-1; TRBD2 agrees at 8 bases. Germline values: CDR1 LGHDT, CDR2 YNNKEL (reference sequence). After removal of 0 bases from V and 14 bases from J, the junction contained 6 bases not matched to a gene. The CDR3 has 13 amino acids. CDR3 nucleotide sequence: TGTGCCAGCAGCCAAGATCGAGCGGGAGATAAGTTCTTC. This gives the protein CASSQDRAGDKFF.

Only one count was recorded for this clone. This sequence joins TRBV5-1 and TRBJ2-3; TRBD2 agrees at 10 bases. The V and J ends lost 0 bases and 6 bases, in that order; junction bases with no gene match: 7. This CDR3 has 16 residues. Germline V gives CDR1 SGHRS, CDR2 YFSETQ. The CDR3 bases are TGCGCCAGCAGCTTGGTATCTAGCGGGAGTAGGGATACGCAGTATTTT. Protein product: CASSLVSSGSRDTQYF.

The chain carries TRBV19 and TRBJ1-1, with D possibly being TRBD1 (5 bases). Per germline, CDR1 LNHDA and CDR2 SQIVND (reference sequence). V was shortened by 9 bases and J by 4 bases, with 18 bases between the two germline ends. The CDR3 length is 14 residues. CDR3 sequence: CASRDGLSGTEAFF. In DNA form, the CDR3 reads TGTGCCAGCCGGGACGGTTTGTCGGGCACTGAAGCTTTCTTT.